The present TCR beta chain was sequenced within a study of T-cell reconstitution after alpha-beta-depleted transplantation in children. Findings of the study overall: Reportedly, alpha-beta T cells present about two months post-transplant originated from several hundred expanded clones of graft origin. T-cell numbers and diversity one year post-transplant derived largely from freshly generated T cells.

This clonotype was counted many times. What it binds is not known. The CDR3 is 15 amino acids. Germline CDR1 SGHRS, CDR2 YFSETQ. Trimming stripped 0 bases from V and 3 bases from J, with 10 bases between. The authors prepared the TCRbeta library with unique molecular identifiers. TCRdb independently ran MiXCR on the PCR reads; one entry per CDR3 protein. The table records some 300,000 distinct CDR3 sequences, less than 9.5% of them present only once. The sample was peripheral blood, taken 360 days after TCRalphabeta/CD19-depleted stem cell transplant. The rearrangement links TRBV5-1 to TRBJ2-1; D gene uncertain. The clonotype was recovered from a female patient aged 2-9 years who had a stem cell transplant for Fanconi anemia, so the T cells may come from the graft donor. The CDR3 DNA is TGCGCCAGCAGCTTGGCCTCCAGCAACTACAATGAGCAGTTCTTC. Translating it yields CASSLASSNYNEQFF.